Listed here are 29 T cell receptor beta chains from one sample, sequenced in a study of neurological immune-mediated disorders. Time point of the sample: longitudinal time-point 3. Each CDR3 protein gets one entry after TCRdb re-called the 5' RACE reads with MiXCR. The profile covers more than 50,000 distinct CDR3 sequences, with approximately 8.4% appearing a single time and about 1.9% taken by the ten largest. The sample was PBMCs. The receptor set was obtained from a woman in her thirties or forties in good health.

This clonotype was found many times. The J gene is TRBJ2-2, the V gene TRBV5-1; D may match TRBD1 or TRBD2 (5 bases each). The CDR3 sequence is 16 residues long. CDR1 is SGHRS and CDR2 is YFSETQ in the germline V gene. V shed 0 bases and J shed 4 bases, with 13 bases lying between them. In DNA, the CDR3 is TGCGCCAGCAGCTTGGCTATGGGGGTTACCACCGGGGAGCTGTTTTTT. This encodes CASSLAMGVTTGELFF.

As regards this clonotype: A much larger clone sits a single nucleotide away, making a read error possible. The conserved phenylalanine or tryptophan is not found at the CDR3 terminus, so this likely reflects a read error. The rearrangement joins TRBV20-1 to TRBJ2-2; either TRBD1 or TRBD2 may supply D (5 bases each). Germline loops: CDR1 DFQATT, CDR2 SNEGSKA (reference sequence). V lost 5 bases to trimming and J lost 5 bases, with 18 bases between them. The CDR3 sequence is 15 residues long. DNA of the CDR3: TGCAGTGCTCCCGCTGGGACGGCATATACCGGGGAGCTGTTTTCT. Translating gives CSAPAGTAYTGELFS.

This clonotype was seen ten or more times. The CDR3 reads CASSLGTGVNQPQHF. DNA of the CDR3: TGTGCCAGCAGCTTAGGGACAGGGGTCAATCAGCCCCAGCATTTT. V gene TRBV11-2 combines with J gene TRBJ1-5; 9 bases line up with TRBD1. This CDR3 region has 15 residues. J was trimmed by 3 bases and V by 1 base; bases with no gene match: 1. The germline CDR1 and CDR2 sequences are SGHAT and FQNNGV.

This clonotype is termed medium-sized. V gene TRBV10-3 combines with J gene TRBJ1-2; 9 bases align to TRBD1. This CDR3 has 16 amino acids. Trimming removed 3 bases from V and 3 bases from J; junction bases left unmatched: 8. CDR1 and CDR2 (germline): ENHRY, SYGVKD. CDR3 in DNA: TGTGCCATCAGTGATGTTCAGGGACAGGGATACTATGGCTACACCTTC. It encodes CAISDVQGQGYYGYTF.

This clonotype was detected only a few times. The chain couples TRBV7-3 to TRBJ2-3, with D possibly being TRBD1 or TRBD2 (7 bases each). Trimming stripped 4 bases from V and 3 bases from J, with 14 bases between. CDR3 length: 15 residues. Germline lookup yields CDR1 SGHTA and CDR2 FQGTGA. This CDR3 reads CASSWTGAGTDTQYF. CDR3 nucleotides: TGTGCCAGCAGCTGGACAGGAGCGGGGACAGATACGCAGTATTTT.

The table lists this clonotype with many counts. The chain employs TRBV7-2 and TRBJ1-5; 7 positions match TRBD1. The ends lost 6 bases at V and 5 bases at J; junction bases unmatched: 4. The germline CDR1 and CDR2 sequences are SGHTA and FQGNSA. This CDR3 has 13 amino acids. CDR3 coding DNA: TGTGCCAGCAGTAGACAGGGTTATCAGCCCCAGCATTTT. This encodes CASSRQGYQPQHF.

As regards this clonotype: Because the CDR3 is missing its conserved closing phenylalanine or tryptophan, this is likely a read error. The DNA is left out, because the CDR3 cannot be placed on it with certainty; the CDR3 is given as TCRdb lists it. CDR3 sequence: CAGPPTNTEAFL. This chain links TRBV21-1 with TRBJ1-1; TRBD1, the table's D call, lacks a check against the DNA. TRBV21-1 is shown as a pseudogene. The CDR3 length equals 12 residues, ends included.

At least ten counts were recorded for this clonotype. V is TRBV24-1 and J is TRBJ2-5; D is ambiguous. The CDR3 contains 14 residues. Germline assignment: CDR1 KGHDR and CDR2 SFDVKD. V lost 4 bases and J lost 5, with 13 bases in between. CDR3 in DNA: TGTGCCACCAGTGACATAGGGATACCGGAGACCCAGTACTTC. Protein sequence: CATSDIGIPETQYF.

This clonotype was counted at least ten times. The rearrangement links TRBV3-1 to TRBJ2-7; possible D gene TRBD1, 5 bases. The CDR3 consists of 17 residues. Germline V gene lookup returns CDR1 LGHDT and CDR2 YNNKEL (reference sequence). Trimming took off 0 bases at V and 2 bases at J, with 17 bases between the two ends. CDR3 nucleotide sequence: TGTGCCAGCAGCCAAGAAAGGTTCGCTCAGGGTACCTACGAGCAGTACTTC. This codes for CASSQERFAQGTYEQYF.

This chain joins TRBV7-6 and TRBJ1-1; unclear D gene. Between the trimmed V and J ends, which lost 7 bases and 7 bases, there was a span of 13 bases. The length of the CDR3 is 12 residues. Per germline, CDR1 SGHVS and CDR2 FNYEAQ. For the CDR3, the DNA is TGTGCCAGCACCGAACTCCCTCTTGAAGCTTTCTTT. Protein: CASTELPLEAFF.

This clonotype has a count of ten or more. The V gene is TRBV7-2, the J gene TRBJ1-2; 9 bases map to TRBD1. This CDR3 spans 14 amino acids. The germline V gene has CDR1 SGHTA and CDR2 FQGNSA. The J segment lost 2 bases and the V segment lost 2 bases, leaving 0 bases of the junction unmatched. The CDR3: CASSLTGGNYGYTF. As DNA, the CDR3 is TGTGCCAGCAGCTTAACAGGGGGCAACTATGGCTACACCTTC. The full variable domain, rest sourced from reference TRBV7-2 and TRBJ1-2, is GAGVSQSPSNKVTEKGKDVELRCDPISGHTALYWYRQSLGQGLEFLIYFQGNSAPDKSGLPSDRFSAERTGGSVSTLTIQRTQQEDSAVYLCASSLTGGNYGYTFGSGTRLTVV.

This clonotype was recorded at least ten times. The chain couples TRBV10-2 to TRBJ1-1; possible D gene TRBD1, 5 bases. This CDR3 spans 14 amino acids. Germline CDR1 and CDR2: WSHSY and SAAADI. V lost 6 bases and J lost 1, with 12 bases in between. The CDR3 reads CASRAGARNTEAFF. CDR3 DNA: TGCGCCAGCAGGGCCGGGGCACGGAACACTGAAGCTTTCTTT.

This clonotype showed up many times. A junction boundary mismatches the germline segment, possibly from a read error. The V call is TRBV20-1, the J call TRBJ2-7, with 10 bases identical to TRBD1. The CDR3 runs 13 residues. Germline values: CDR1 DFQATT, CDR2 SNEGSKA (reference sequence). The CDR3 reads CGAIRDRGYEQYF. In nucleotides, the CDR3 is TGCGGTGCTATTAGGGACAGGGGATACGAGCAGTACTTC.

Regarding this clonotype: The germline gene is not matched at one end of the junction; a read error may be the cause. The chain links TRBV5-1 to TRBJ2-5; weak D call: TRBD2 (5 bases). CDR1 SGHRS and CDR2 YFSETQ come from the germline V gene. The CDR3 runs 16 residues. The CDR3 nucleotides read TGCGCCAGCAGCGTAGCGAGAGCAGATTTCCAAGAGATCCAGTACTTC. This codes for CASSVARADFQEIQYF. The entire variable domain, with the rest obtained from reference TRBV5-1 and TRBJ2-5, is as follows: KAGVTQTPRYLIKTRGQQVTLSCSPISGHRSVSWYQQTPGQGLQFLFEYFSETQRNKGNFPGRFSGRQFSNSRSEMNVSTLELGDSALYLCASSVARADFQEIQYFGPGTRLLVL.

This clonotype was picked up many times. This chain uses TRBV29-1 with TRBJ1-1; no clear D. CDR3 length: 13 amino acids. V shed 6 bases and J shed 4 bases, with 15 bases lying between them. Germline V gives CDR1 SQVTM, CDR2 ANQGSEA. This chain's CDR3 is CSVGIFAGTEAFF. CDR3 in DNA: TGCAGCGTGGGGATCTTTGCGGGCACTGAAGCTTTCTTT.

This clonotype has a count of ten or more. The genes are TRBV3-1 and TRBJ2-2, with D unresolved. The V end was cut by 0 bases, the J end by 9 bases, with 8 bases between. CDR3 length: 13 residues. Germline V gene data show CDR1 as LGHDT and CDR2 as YNNKEL (reference sequence). The CDR3 DNA is TGTGCCAGCAGCCAAGAAAGTCTCCGGGAGCTGTTTTTT. It yields the protein CASSQESLRELFF.

This clonotype has only a few counts. This CDR3 is CASSLGGGPNEQFF. The DNA of the CDR3 is TGTGCCAGCAGTCTCGGGGGGGGACCCAATGAGCAGTTCTTC. This chain joins TRBV6-5 and TRBJ2-1, with TRBD2 identical over 8 bases. The germline V gene encodes CDR1 MNHEY and CDR2 SVGAGI. Losses at the gene ends were 5 bases for V and 6 bases for J; bases not matched to a gene: 6. There are 14 residues in the CDR3.

This clonotype was observed many times. The gene calls are TRBV7-2 and TRBJ2-1, with TRBD2 identical over 11 bases. Per the germline V gene, CDR1 is SGHTA and CDR2 is FQGNSA. After removal of 0 bases from V and 10 bases from J, the junction contained 11 bases not matched to a gene. The CDR3 loop spans 17 amino acids. The CDR3: CASSLAPTSGSGHEQFF. The CDR3 DNA reads as TGTGCCAGCAGCTTAGCGCCCACTAGCGGGAGTGGTCACGAGCAGTTCTTC.

Judged by abundance, this clonotype is medium-sized (0.01 to 0.1%). V is TRBV7-3 and J is TRBJ2-2; no reliable D call. The CDR3 is made up of 13 amino acids. The V gene lost 4 bases and the J gene lost 5 bases, with 8 bases spanning the gap. Germline-derived CDR1 and CDR2 are SGHTA and FQGTGA. DNA of the CDR3: TGTGCCAGCAGCTCCTATATAACCGGGGAGCTGTTTTTT. Translation gives CASSSYITGELFF. The variable domain in full, with the rest retrieved from reference TRBV7-3 and TRBJ2-2, is GAGVSQTPSNKVTEKGKYVELRCDPISGHTALYWYRQSLGQGPEFLIYFQGTGAADDSGLPNDRFFAVRPEGSVSTLKIQRTERGDSAVYLCASSSYITGELFFGEGSRLTVL.

This clonotype was observed at least ten times. V is TRBV7-2 and J is TRBJ1-5; possible D gene TRBD1, 5 bases. This CDR3 is built from 16 residues. Per the germline V gene, CDR1 is SGHTA and CDR2 is FQGNSA. Trimming removed 3 bases from V and 5 bases from J, with 17 bases in between. The CDR3 sequence: CASSLGDLLEYQPQHF. In DNA, the CDR3 is TGTGCCAGCAGCTTGGGGGACCTTCTAGAGTATCAGCCCCAGCATTTT.

The genes are TRBV20-1 and TRBJ2-2, with D unresolved. Germline CDR1 is DFQATT and CDR2 is SNEGSKA (reference sequence). CDR3 length equals 13 residues. Trimming pared 3 bases from V and 5 bases from J, leaving 10 bases between. The DNA of the CDR3 is TGCAGTGCTAGGGAGCTTAGGACCGGGGAGCTGTTTTTT. It encodes CSARELRTGELFF.

This clonotype was seen many times. The chain links TRBV10-1 to TRBJ2-7; 7 nucleotides agree with TRBD1. This CDR3 has 14 amino acids. V lost 6 bases to trimming and J lost 7 bases; unmatched junction nucleotides: 12. Germline V CDR1 and CDR2: WNHNN, SYGVQD (reference sequence). The CDR3 protein is CASRPGGGSPEQYF. The DNA of the CDR3 is TGCGCCAGCAGACCAGGGGGTGGATCGCCGGAGCAGTACTTC.

This clonotype was picked up a small number of times. The chain has TRBV5-8 and TRBJ1-4, with a weak D call TRBD1 (6 bases). V was clipped by 2 bases and J by 3 bases, with 14 bases between them. CDR3 length: 16 amino acids. CDR1 is SGHTS and CDR2 is YDEGEE in the germline V gene. In DNA form, the CDR3 reads TGTGCCAGCAGCTTTAGATCCGGGACATCTAATGAAAAACTGTTTTTT. Amino acids: CASSFRSGTSNEKLFF.

Ten or more counts support this clonotype. This chain connects TRBV12-3 or TRBV12-4 to TRBJ1-1; possibly TRBD1 for D (6 bases). The CDR3 is 16 amino acids. V lost 3 bases and J lost 1, with 15 bases in between. CDR3 in DNA: TGTGCCAGCAGTTTGCCACCGGGACAAAAGAACACTGAAGCTTTCTTT. It codes for CASSLPPGQKNTEAFF.

The sample holds many counts of this clonotype. The rearrangement links TRBV7-2 to TRBJ1-3, with 9 bases fitting TRBD1. V was pared by 7 bases and J by 8 bases, with 9 bases of the junction left unmatched. Germline V gives CDR1 SGHTA, CDR2 FQGNSA. The CDR3 spans 14 residues. The chain's CDR3 is CASIPWDRVDTIYF. The CDR3 DNA reads TGTGCCAGCATCCCGTGGGACAGGGTGGACACCATATATTTT.

There are many counts of this clonotype. J is TRBJ1-1 and V is TRBV5-5; D unclear. CDR1 and CDR2 from the germline V gene are SGHKS and YYEKEE (reference sequence). Trimming removed 0 bases from V and 1 base from J, with 7 bases in between. The CDR3 spans 14 residues. CDR3 in amino acids: CASSLVVGNTEAFF. CDR3 nucleotide sequence: TGTGCCAGCAGCTTGGTAGTCGGGAACACTGAAGCTTTCTTT. The complete variable domain, with remaining parts taken from reference TRBV5-5 and TRBJ1-1, reads DAGVTQSPTHLIKTRGQQVTLRCSPISGHKSVSWYQQVLGQGPQFIFQYYEKEERGRGNFPDRFSARQFPNYSSELNVNALLLGDSALYLCASSLVVGNTEAFFGQGTRLTVV.

This clonotype was seen repeatedly, ten times or more. V usage is TRBV5-1 and J usage is TRBJ2-1, with 10 bases aligning to TRBD2. The V segment lost 5 bases and the J segment 8 bases; nucleotides outside the gene matches: 10. Per the germline V gene, CDR1 is SGHRS and CDR2 is YFSETQ. CDR3 size: 15 residues. CDR3: CASRDLSGGADEQFF. The CDR3 DNA follows: TGCGCCAGCAGGGATCTCAGCGGGGGGGCCGATGAGCAGTTCTTC.

The sample holds many counts of this clonotype. V gene TRBV6-2 or TRBV6-3 combines with J gene TRBJ1-5; unclear D gene. V lost 7 bases and J lost 3, with 19 bases in between. The CDR3 length is 16 residues. Germline values: CDR1 MNHEY, CDR2 SVGEGT. In nucleotides, the CDR3 is TGTGCCAGCACGACTGAGACGATTTTGAACAATCAGCCCCAGCATTTT. Translating gives CASTTETILNNQPQHF.

This clonotype was seen many times. This chain links TRBV6-4 with TRBJ2-1; maybe TRBD2 (6 bases). The CDR3 is 16 residues long. Germline V gives CDR1 MRHNA, CDR2 SNTAGT. The V and J ends lost 3 bases and 7 bases respectively, with 19 bases between them. Here the CDR3 reads CASSESGFGTLNEQFF. CDR3 sequence (DNA): TGTGCCAGCAGTGAGTCGGGTTTCGGGACTTTGAATGAGCAGTTCTTC.